Below are 19 T cell receptor beta chains sequenced from a single sample in a study of T cells in Graves' hyperthyroidism and ophthalmopathy. From RNA transcripts, TCR beta CDR3 regions were amplified. Using the HTBI primer set, a first-round RT-PCR was run on the TCR CDR3. One entry per CDR3 protein results from TCRdb running MiXCR on the multiplex PCR reads. The sample comprises about 300,000 distinct CDR3 sequences, roughly 19% of which are singletons, and roughly 40% rests with the top ten. The sequencing sample was made of blood. These receptors were obtained from a man over 45 with Graves' ophthalmopathy.

The chain links TRBV9 to TRBJ2-7; D uncertain. The CDR3 length is 14 residues. V was trimmed by 0 bases and J by 2 bases, leaving 9 bases between them. CDR1 and CDR2 from the germline V gene are SGDLS and YYNGEE. CDR3 nucleotides: TGTGCCAGCAGCGTAGCGAGCGAAGCCTACGAGCAGTACTTC. Translation: CASSVASEAYEQYF.

This clonotype was seen at least ten times. V usage is TRBV7-2 and J usage is TRBJ2-7, with 8 positions matching TRBD2. CDR1 is SGHTA and CDR2 is FQGNSA in the germline V gene. The length of the CDR3 is 15 residues. The V gene end was trimmed by 3 bases and the J gene end by 3 bases; junction bases not matched to a gene: 7. The DNA for the CDR3 is TGTGCCAGCAGCTTCGTCGCCGGGAGGGACTACGAGCAGTACTTC. Translated, it gives CASSFVAGRDYEQYF.

This clonotype has only a few counts. The J gene is TRBJ2-3, the V gene TRBV7-9, with 9 nucleotides matching TRBD2. The CDR3 runs 15 residues. Per germline, CDR1 SEHNR and CDR2 FQNEAQ (reference sequence). Trimming at V came to 5 bases and at J to 2 bases, leaving 5 bases not matched to a gene. The CDR3, as DNA: TGTGCCAGCAGCCCGAGGACTAGCGCCACAGATACGCAGTATTTT. It encodes CASSPRTSATDTQYF.

Many counts were recorded for this clonotype. The V and J genes are TRBV11-2 and TRBJ2-7; the D gene is possibly TRBD1 (6 bases). Trimming stripped 1 base from V and 2 bases from J, with 9 bases between. The CDR3 totals 14 residues. CDR1 and CDR2 (germline): SGHAT, FQNNGV. CDR3 residues: CASSLVRQAYEQYF. DNA of the CDR3: TGTGCCAGCAGCTTAGTGCGACAGGCCTACGAGCAGTACTTC.

This clonotype was detected ten times or more. The V call is TRBV5-1, the J call TRBJ2-1, with D possibly TRBD2 on 7 matching bases. V was trimmed by 7 bases and J by 2 bases, leaving 13 bases between them. This CDR3 is built from 14 residues. Germline assignment: CDR1 SGHRS and CDR2 YFSETQ. This CDR3 reads CASGGGAAYNEQFF. The CDR3 nucleotides are TGCGCCAGCGGTGGGGGGGCTGCCTACAATGAGCAGTTCTTC.

This clonotype was picked up a small number of times. V and J are TRBV20-1 and TRBJ2-7; D call uncertain. This CDR3 is 12 amino acids long. Trimming took 3 bases from V and 5 from J, leaving 11 bases between them. Germline CDR1 DFQATT, CDR2 SNEGSKA (reference sequence). CDR3 sequence reads: CSASGQADEQYF. In DNA, the CDR3 is TGCAGTGCTAGTGGGCAGGCCGACGAGCAGTACTTC.

This clonotype was observed a handful of times. The chain combines TRBV4-2 with TRBJ2-7; 8 nucleotides agree with TRBD2. J lost 3 bases, V lost 2 bases, and 3 bases had no gene match. Germline lookup yields CDR1 LGHNA and CDR2 YNFKEQ. This CDR3 region has 14 residues. CDR3 sequence reads: CASSQPGLDYEQYF. CDR3 bases: TGTGCCAGCAGCCAACCGGGACTAGACTACGAGCAGTACTTC.

V gene TRBV28 combines with J gene TRBJ2-1, with 14 bases fitting TRBD2. CDR3 size: 16 residues. Germline CDR1 is MDHEN and CDR2 is SYDVKM. The V and J ends lost 3 bases and 9 bases, in that order; junction bases with no gene match: 7. The CDR3 region is CASSLYGTSGRGEQFF. Written as DNA, the CDR3 is TGTGCCAGCAGTTTGTACGGGACTAGCGGGAGAGGTGAGCAGTTCTTC.

On this clonotype itself: One end of the junction fails to match germline, which may point to a read error. This sequence joins TRBV2 and TRBJ2-1; D unclear. This CDR3 is 15 amino acids long. Germline-derived CDR1 and CDR2 are SNHLY and FYNNEI. The DNA for the CDR3 is TGCGCCAGCAGCCCTTCGCGGCAATCCTACAATGAGCAGTTCTTC. It codes for CASSPSRQSYNEQFF. The full variable domain, completed using reference TRBV2 and TRBJ2-1, is EPEVTQTPSHQVTQMGQEVILRCVPISNHLYFYWYRQILGQKVEFLVSFYNNEISEKSEIFDDQFSVERPDGSNFTLKIRSTKLEDSAMYFCASSPSRQSYNEQFFGPGTRLTVL.

This clonotype was counted ten times or more. The gene calls are TRBV18 and TRBJ1-3; possibly TRBD1 for D (6 bases). CDR3 size: 15 residues. The V and J ends lost 0 bases and 5 bases respectively, with 11 bases between them. From germline, CDR1 is KGHSH and CDR2 LQKENI. The CDR3: CASSPPAGARNTIYF. CDR3 nucleotides: TGTGCCAGCTCACCACCTGCAGGGGCGCGAAACACCATATATTTT.

This clonotype showed up just a few times. V usage is TRBV7-9 and J usage is TRBJ1-2; no clear D. V lost 5 bases, J lost 5 bases, and 12 bases lay in between. In germline, CDR1 is SEHNR, CDR2 FQNEAQ (reference sequence). The length of the CDR3 is 13 residues. The CDR3 protein is CASSQELIYGYTF. In DNA, the CDR3 is TGTGCCAGCAGCCAGGAATTGATTTATGGCTACACCTTC. Supplemented by reference TRBV7-9 and TRBJ1-2, the full variable domain reads DTGVSQNPRHKITKRGQNVTFRCDPISEHNRLYWYRQTLGQGPEFLTYFQNEAQLEKSRLLSDRFSAERPKGSFSTLEIQRTEQGDSAMYLCASSQELIYGYTFGSGTRLTVV.

The chain employs TRBV2 and TRBJ1-5; unclear D gene. The V end was cut by 4 bases, the J end by 4 bases, with 11 bases between. This CDR3 region has 14 residues. The V gene's germline CDR1 is SNHLY and CDR2 FYNNEI. The CDR3 region has the DNA TGTGCCAGCAGTGGCAGTACTGTAAATCAGCCCCAGCATTTT. Its translation: CASSGSTVNQPQHF.

This clonotype was seen at least ten times. The rearrangement links TRBV9 to TRBJ2-7; 12 bases match TRBD2. V shed 0 bases and J 2 bases; nucleotides not matched to a gene: 3. This CDR3 spans 16 amino acids. Germline CDR1 SGDLS, CDR2 YYNGEE. The CDR3 is CASSVASGRAPYEQYF. The DNA for the CDR3 is TGTGCCAGCAGCGTAGCTAGCGGGAGGGCCCCCTACGAGCAGTACTTC.

This clonotype occurred many times. V gene TRBV20-1 combines with J gene TRBJ1-1, with D perhaps TRBD1 (6 bases). The CDR3 spans 13 residues. V shed 6 bases and J shed 10 bases, with 21 bases lying between them. Per germline, CDR1 DFQATT and CDR2 SNEGSKA (reference sequence). The CDR3 DNA reads as TGCAGTGCATACCACAGGGAACGGCACGGAGCTTTCTTT. Its translation is CSAYHRERHGAFF.

This clonotype has a count of ten or more. This chain connects TRBV20-1 to TRBJ2-5, with D tentatively TRBD2 (6 bases). V shed 3 bases and J shed 2 bases, with 13 bases lying between them. The CDR3 sequence is 14 residues long. Germline V gene data show CDR1 as DFQATT and CDR2 as SNEGSKA (reference sequence). The CDR3 DNA follows: TGCAGTGCTAGGAGTCTGGGGGGACAAGAGACCCAGTACTTC. Its protein product is CSARSLGGQETQYF.

This chain joins TRBV6-1 and TRBJ1-4; D is undetermined. V lost 6 bases to trimming and J lost 0 bases, with 11 bases between them. Germline loops: CDR1 MNHNS, CDR2 SASEGT. This CDR3 is built from 15 residues. CDR3 sequence (DNA): TGTGCCAGCAGCAAACAGAGTGCAACTAATGAAAAACTGTTTTTT. This encodes CASSKQSATNEKLFF.

This clonotype was picked up many times. The rearrangement joins TRBV30 to TRBJ1-2, with no clear D. V lost 2 bases and J lost 6, with 16 bases in between. Germline CDR1 and CDR2: GTSNPN and SVGIG (reference sequence). The CDR3 is made up of 14 amino acids. CDR3 sequence (DNA): TGTGCCTGGAGTACCTCGTGGGCAGGTGATGGCTACACCTTC. Its protein is CAWSTSWAGDGYTF.

This clonotype came up a few times. The CDR3 is CAISESETDTQYF. DNA for the CDR3: TGTGCCATCAGTGAGTCCGAGACAGATACGCAGTATTTT. The chain has TRBV10-3 and TRBJ2-3; unclear D gene. Germline-derived CDR1 and CDR2 are ENHRY and SYGVKD. The V gene lost 0 bases and the J gene lost 3 bases, with 4 bases spanning the gap. This CDR3 has 13 residues.

This clonotype was seen a handful of times. The chain links TRBV20-1 to TRBJ1-5, with 8 positions matching TRBD1. Germline V gene lookup returns CDR1 DFQATT and CDR2 SNEGSKA (reference sequence). Losses at the gene ends were 3 bases for V and 4 bases for J; bases not matched to a gene: 8. This CDR3 comprises 15 residues. This CDR3 reads CSASRTTGANQPQHF. As DNA, the CDR3 is TGCAGTGCTAGCAGGACGACAGGGGCGAATCAGCCCCAGCATTTT.